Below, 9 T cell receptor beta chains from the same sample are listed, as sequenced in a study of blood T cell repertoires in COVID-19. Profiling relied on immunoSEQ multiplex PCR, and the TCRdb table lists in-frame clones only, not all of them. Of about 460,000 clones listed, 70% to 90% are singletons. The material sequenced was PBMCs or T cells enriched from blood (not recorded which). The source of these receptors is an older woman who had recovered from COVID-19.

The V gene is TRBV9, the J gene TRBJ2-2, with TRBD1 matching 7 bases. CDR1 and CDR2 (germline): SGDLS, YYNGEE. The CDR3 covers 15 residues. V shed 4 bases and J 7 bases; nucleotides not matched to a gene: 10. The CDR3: CASSPSGQDVGELFF. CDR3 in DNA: TGTGCCAGCAGCCCGTCCGGACAGGATGTCGGGGAGCTGTTTTTT.

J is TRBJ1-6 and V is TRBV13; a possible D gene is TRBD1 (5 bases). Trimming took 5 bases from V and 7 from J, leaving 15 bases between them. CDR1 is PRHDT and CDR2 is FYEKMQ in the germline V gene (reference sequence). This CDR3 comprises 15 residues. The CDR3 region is CASSPKTVGNSPLHF. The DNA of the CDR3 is TGTGCCAGCAGCCCAAAGACAGTCGGAAATTCACCCCTCCACTTT.

The CDR3 nucleotides are TGTGCCAGCAGCTCCGGGACTAGCGGGGGGGCCACCGGGGAGCTGTTTTTT. Translated: CASSSGTSGGATGELFF. The V gene is TRBV5-8, the J gene TRBJ2-2, with TRBD2 identical over 16 bases. Trimming removed 3 bases from V and 4 bases from J; junction bases left unmatched: 3. The CDR3 totals 17 residues. The germline V gene has CDR1 SGHTS and CDR2 YDEGEE.

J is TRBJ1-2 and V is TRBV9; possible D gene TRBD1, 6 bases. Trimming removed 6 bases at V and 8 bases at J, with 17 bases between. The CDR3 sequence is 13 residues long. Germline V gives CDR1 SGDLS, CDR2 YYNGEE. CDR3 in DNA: TGTGCCAGCAAAAAGATGTCAGGGGAAGGCTACACCTTC. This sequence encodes CASKKMSGEGYTF.

CDR3 coding DNA: TGCGCCAGCAGGGCCGAAAGCAATGAGCAGTTCTTC. Translated, it gives CASRAESNEQFF. J is TRBJ2-1 and V is TRBV5-1; D unclear. The V end lost 5 bases, the J end lost 6 bases, and 9 bases lay between the germline ends. CDR3 length: 12 residues. CDR1 is SGHRS, CDR2 YFSETQ, per germline.

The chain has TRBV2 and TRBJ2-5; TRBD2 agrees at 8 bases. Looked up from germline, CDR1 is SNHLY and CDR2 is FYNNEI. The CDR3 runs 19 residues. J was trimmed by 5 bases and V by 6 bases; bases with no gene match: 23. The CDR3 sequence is CASSHPAIGGGGFEETQYF. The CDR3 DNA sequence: TGTGCCAGCAGCCACCCCGCAATAGGCGGCGGGGGGTTCGAGGAGACCCAGTACTTC.

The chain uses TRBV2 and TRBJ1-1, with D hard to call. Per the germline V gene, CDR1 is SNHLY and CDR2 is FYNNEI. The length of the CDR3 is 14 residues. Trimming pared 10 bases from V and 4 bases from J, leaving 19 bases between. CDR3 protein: CATAASGIGTEAFF. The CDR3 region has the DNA TGTGCCACGGCGGCGTCGGGTATCGGCACTGAAGCTTTCTTT.

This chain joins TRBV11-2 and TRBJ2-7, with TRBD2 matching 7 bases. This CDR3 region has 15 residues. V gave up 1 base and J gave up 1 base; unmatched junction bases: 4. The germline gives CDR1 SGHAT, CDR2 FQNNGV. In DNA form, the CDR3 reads TGTGCCAGCAGCTTAGGAGGACTAGGATCCTACGAGCAGTACGTC. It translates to CASSLGGLGSYEQYV.

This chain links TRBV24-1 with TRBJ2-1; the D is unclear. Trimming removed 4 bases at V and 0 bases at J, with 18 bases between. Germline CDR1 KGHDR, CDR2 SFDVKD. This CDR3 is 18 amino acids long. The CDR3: CATSDRSFTESSYNEQFF. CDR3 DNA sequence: TGTGCCACCAGTGACCGTTCCTTTACTGAGAGCTCCTACAATGAGCAGTTCTTC.